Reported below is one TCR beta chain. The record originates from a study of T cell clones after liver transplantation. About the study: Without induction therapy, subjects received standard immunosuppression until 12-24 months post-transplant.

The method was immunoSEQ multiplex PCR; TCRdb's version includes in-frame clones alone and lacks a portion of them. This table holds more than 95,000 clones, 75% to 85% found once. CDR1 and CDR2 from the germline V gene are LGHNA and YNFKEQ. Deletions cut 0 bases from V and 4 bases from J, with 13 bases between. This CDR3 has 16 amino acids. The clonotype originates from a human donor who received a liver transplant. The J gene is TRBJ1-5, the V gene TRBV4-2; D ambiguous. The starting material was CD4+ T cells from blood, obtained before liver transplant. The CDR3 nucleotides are TGTGCCAGCAGCCAAGAGGGCGGGCAGGTTAATCAGCCCCAGCATTTT. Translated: CASSQEGGQVNQPQHF.